The 6 T cell receptor beta chains presented below share a single source sample, sequenced in a study of blood T cell repertoires in COVID-19. Clones were read by immunoSEQ multiplex PCR, and TCRdb kept only the in-frame ones, dropping some. The table records about 200,000 clones, around four fifths of them present only once. The sequenced sample was PBMCs or T cells enriched from blood (not recorded which). These receptors were collected from a woman aged 50 to 65 who had been exposed to COVID-19.

The chain carries TRBV9 and TRBJ2-1; TRBD2 is a possible D gene (6 bases). CDR3 length: 15 residues. Trimming pared 4 bases from V and 2 bases from J, leaving 13 bases between. Germline V gives CDR1 SGDLS, CDR2 YYNGEE. The CDR3 nucleotides are TGTGCCAGCAGCCCAGGGACGGGAGCCTACAATGAGCAGTTCTTC. This gives the protein CASSPGTGAYNEQFF.

In its sample, this clone was seen a few times. The chain joins TRBV24-1 to TRBJ1-1; a possible D gene is TRBD1 (5 bases). Between the trimmed V and J ends, which lost 0 bases and 2 bases, there was a span of 15 bases. Germline V gene lookup returns CDR1 KGHDR and CDR2 SFDVKD. CDR3 size: 17 residues. In nucleotides, the CDR3 is TGTGCCACCAGTGATTTGACCCGAGGAAGGGGAAACACTGAAGCTTTCTTT. Amino acids: CATSDLTRGRGNTEAFF.

V gene TRBV7-2 combines with J gene TRBJ1-2, with D maybe TRBD1 (6 bases). V was trimmed by 2 bases and J by 8 bases, leaving 21 bases between them. CDR1 is SGHTA, CDR2 FQGNSA, per germline. The CDR3 has 16 residues. The CDR3 sequence is CASSLRGGGPSDGYTF. The DNA of the CDR3 is TGTGCCAGCAGCTTAAGGGGGGGCGGACCCTCTGACGGCTACACCTTC. Looking up the rest from reference TRBV7-2 and TRBJ1-2 gives the full variable domain: GAGVSQSPSNKVTEKGKDVELRCDPISGHTALYWYRQSLGQGLEFLIYFQGNSAPDKSGLPSDRFSAERTGGSVSTLTIQRTQQEDSAVYLCASSLRGGGPSDGYTFGSGTRLTVV.

The chain employs TRBV7-9 and TRBJ2-1; 8 bases are a match to TRBD1. After removal of 5 bases from V and 2 bases from J, the junction contained 8 bases not matched to a gene. The germline V gene has CDR1 SEHNR and CDR2 FQNEAQ (reference sequence). The CDR3 has 16 residues. CDR3 coding DNA: TGTGCCAGCAGCACGCGGACAGGGAATACCTACAATGAGCAGTTCTTC. It encodes CASSTRTGNTYNEQFF.

The chain employs TRBV7-2 and TRBJ1-5; TRBD1 is a possible D gene (5 bases). The CDR3 spans 14 residues. Per the germline V gene, CDR1 is SGHTA and CDR2 is FQGNSA. V was clipped by 1 base and J by 6 bases, with 10 bases between them. The CDR3 DNA follows: TGTGCCAGCAGCTTAGGATCCGGGGGTCAGCCCCAGCATTTT. Its protein is CASSLGSGGQPQHF.

The chain combines TRBV29-1 with TRBJ2-3, with D hard to call. The V gene's germline CDR1 is SQVTM and CDR2 ANQGSEA. The length of the CDR3 is 15 residues. V lost 3 bases, J lost 2 bases, and 15 bases lay in between. CDR3 DNA sequence: TGCAGCGTTGACCTTACAGTGGAATACACAGATACGCAGTATTTT. Translated, it gives CSVDLTVEYTDTQYF.